What follows is one TCR beta chain and its context. This clonotype has ten or more counts. Its antigen remains unidentified. Base-call qualities are not available, and no considerably larger clone is one nucleotide away. This sample was included in a study of T cell repertoires in cytomegalovirus infection (dated by TCRdb to between 2018 and 2021). About the study as a whole: The HLA type of each donor mattered for the analysis, because public TCR beta signatures pointed to carriage of CMV infection along with the matching HLA type. Findings and caveats that apply to the study as a whole: The ex vivo response was dominated by HLA-C-restricted CMV-specific TCR beta clonotypes, which also provided the single most frequent clonotype in two of eight donors. In both this cohort and an independent cohort of several hundred donors, the cumulative frequency of public TCR beta family members distinguished carriers of CMV infection plus the relevant HLA type.

Sequencing relied on an Illumina HiSeq 1500. Through fastp at Q25 and MiXCR, TCRdb rebuilt clones from the public reads, retaining in-frame beta chains. One record per CDR3 amino acid sequence lists the most common genes and DNA. Present in this sample are 250,000 to 300,000 distinct CDR3 sequences, about 17% of which were seen just once. Around 43% of the sample belongs to the ten largest clones. CDR1 and CDR2 (SEHNR, FQNEAQ) derive from the germline V gene (reference sequence). The CDR3, from cysteine to phenylalanine, totals 15 residues. Just CDR3 DNA is preserved here, 45 bases in frame from base 1. V gives up 6 bases and J gives up 0 bases, and the segment between their germline ends measures 12 bases.

The chain couples TRBV7-9 to TRBJ1-3; the D gene is possibly TRBD1, with 6 bases matching. The TCR comes from a human donor in good health (CMV status not recorded). Some clones in this sample may be carry-over from other donors' samples. Sequenced: CD8+ T cells from PBMCs. The CDR3 region: CASRSGTYSGNTIYF. The sequenced DNA is TGTGCCAGCAGGTCCGGGACATACTCTGGAAACACCATATATTTT.